The rows below give T cell receptor beta chains drawn from one sample of a study of T cells in localized non-small cell lung cancer. Sequenced by immunoSEQ multiplex PCR; TCRdb stores in-frame clones only, minus some. Here the sample spans tens of thousands of clones, around four fifths being singletons. The sequencing used peripheral blood, collected before any cancer treatment. The receptors here all came from a man between 35 and 75 years old with stage I lung adenocarcinoma. Each CDR3 is given with its conserved first and last residue. A D gene is named only where the DNA matches it firmly. Not every row has a clone size; where given, it reads once, few, many or a size class.

D gene,V gene,clone size,J gene,CDR3 DNA,CDR3 protein
NA,TRBV5-8,NA,TRBJ2-1,TGTGCCAGCAGCAATGGCCAGTCAGGATCCTACAATGAGCAGTTCTTC,CASSNGQSGSYNEQFF
NA,TRBV29-1,NA,TRBJ2-1,TGCAGCGTTCTCGACTACAATGAGCAGTTCTTC,CSVLDYNEQFF
TRBD2,TRBV28,NA,TRBJ2-7,TGTGCCAGCAGGGGGGGGAGGGTCTTCCCCTACGAGCAGTACTTC,CASRGGRVFPYEQYF
TRBD1,TRBV18,NA,TRBJ2-7,TGTGCCAGCTCTCCCGGGACAGGGCTGAGAGAGCAGTACTTC,CASSPGTGLREQYF
TRBD2,TRBV7-2,NA,TRBJ2-7,TGTGCCAGCAGCGGCCGACTAGCGCTCAATGACGAGCAGTACTTC,CASSGRLALNDEQYF
NA,TRBV2,NA,TRBJ2-6,TGTGCCAGCAGTGGCGGGGTAAGGGCTGGGGCCAACGTCCTGACTTTC,CASSGGVRAGANVLTF
TRBD1,TRBV10-3,NA,TRBJ1-2,TGTGCCATCAGGGACAGGAGTAACTATGGCTACACCTTC,CAIRDRSNYGYTF
NA,TRBV6-5,NA,TRBJ2-5,TGTGCCAGCAGTTACTCGGGTCTAGACCGAGAGACCCAGTACTTC,CASSYSGLDRETQYF
TRBD1,TRBV28,NA,TRBJ2-5,TGTGCCAGCAGTCCTGGGACAGACCCCCGGGAGACCCAGTACTTC,CASSPGTDPRETQYF
NA,TRBV20-1,NA,TRBJ2-7,TGCAGTGCTAGCGATCCCTACGAGCAGTACTTC,CSASDPYEQYF
NA,TRBV9,NA,TRBJ1-2,TGTGCCAGCAGCGTAGACAGGGCGAATGGCTACACCTTC,CASSVDRANGYTF
TRBD1,TRBV5-1,NA,TRBJ2-5,TGCGCCAGCAGCCTGCGGACGGGAAGGACAGGGTACTTC,CASSLRTGRTGYF
NA,TRBV10-2,NA,TRBJ2-6,TGCGCCAGCAGGGAGACAGGCATTGGCGGGGCCAACGTCCTGACTTTC,CASRETGIGGANVLTF
TRBD2,TRBV5-4,NA,TRBJ2-5,TGTGCCAGCAGCTTGTGGGGGGGAAAAGAGACCCAGTACTTC,CASSLWGGKETQYF
NA,TRBV11-3,NA,TRBJ1-1,TGTGCCAGCAGCCCCGAGCCGGGGACTGAAGCTTTCTTT,CASSPEPGTEAFF
TRBD1,TRBV7-3,few,TRBJ2-7,TGTGCCAGCAGCGGAAACACAGGGGGCGAGCAGTACTTC,CASSGNTGGEQYF
TRBD1,TRBV7-9,NA,TRBJ2-3,TGTGCCAGCAGCAACCACCGGGACAGCCGCACAGATACGCAGTATTTT,CASSNHRDSRTDTQYF
NA,TRBV6-1,NA,TRBJ2-7,TGTGCCAGCAGTGTCTTCACGGGCCCCTCCTACGAGCAGTACTTC,CASSVFTGPSYEQYF
NA,TRBV5-1,once,TRBJ2-3,TGCGCCAGCAGCTATACTTCGGAGACGCAGTATTTT,CASSYTSETQYF
TRBD1,TRBV5-6,NA,TRBJ2-7,TGTGCCAGCAGCGACGACAGGGGCCTCGGGAAGCAGTACTTC,CASSDDRGLGKQYF
TRBD2,TRBV4-2,NA,TRBJ2-1,TGTGCCAGCAGCCAACTTCTAGCGGAGGCCCCCACGATCTTC,CASSQLLAEAPTIF
TRBD2,TRBV4-1,NA,TRBJ2-3,TGCGCCAGCAGCCGAATGCGCGGGGGAACAGATACGCAGTATTTT,CASSRMRGGTDTQYF
NA,TRBV5-1,NA,TRBJ1-2,TGCGCCAGCAGCCCCGGCCAGGGCTTGAGGTATGGCTACACCTTC,CASSPGQGLRYGYTF
TRBD2,TRBV7-3,NA,TRBJ2-5,TGTGCCAGCAGCTTAAAGGGGACTAGCGGGAAAGAGACCCAGTACTTC,CASSLKGTSGKETQYF
TRBD2,TRBV5-1,NA,TRBJ2-2,TGCGCCAGCAGCTTGGATTGGACTAGCGGCACCGGGGAGCTGTTTTTT,CASSLDWTSGTGELFF